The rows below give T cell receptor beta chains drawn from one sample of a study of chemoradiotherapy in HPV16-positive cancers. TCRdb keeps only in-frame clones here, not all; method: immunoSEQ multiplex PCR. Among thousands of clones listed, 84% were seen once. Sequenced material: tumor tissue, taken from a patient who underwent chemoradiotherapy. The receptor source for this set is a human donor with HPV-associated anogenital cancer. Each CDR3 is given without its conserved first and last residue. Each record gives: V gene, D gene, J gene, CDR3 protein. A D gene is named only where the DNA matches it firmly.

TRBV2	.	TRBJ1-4	ASSEATASNEKLF
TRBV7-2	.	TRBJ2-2	ASSFDRNTGELF
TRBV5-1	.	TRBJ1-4	ASSLGYATNEKLF
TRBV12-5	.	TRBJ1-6	ASGLETNSPLH
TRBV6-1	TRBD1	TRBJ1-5	ASSDRGPSNQPQH
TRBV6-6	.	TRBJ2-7	ASSLGNHEQY
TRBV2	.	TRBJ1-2	ASTTTGQVGYT
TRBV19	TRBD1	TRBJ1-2	ASSIGLSRGRKDYGYT
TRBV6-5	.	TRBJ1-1	ASRETRDGFEAF
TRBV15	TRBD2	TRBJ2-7	ATSRRGLGIDEQY
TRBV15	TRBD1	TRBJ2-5	ATSYQTGGETQY
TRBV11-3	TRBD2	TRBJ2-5	ASSRGGSGALYQETQY
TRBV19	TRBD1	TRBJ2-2	ASSPTGWIGELF
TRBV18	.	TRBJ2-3	ASSPGTQDTQY
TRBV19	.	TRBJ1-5	ASSLQDDLNNQPQH
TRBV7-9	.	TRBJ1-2	ASSLRADYGYT
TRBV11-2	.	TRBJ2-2	ASSLGTGNTGELF
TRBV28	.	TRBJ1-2	ASLTNYGYT
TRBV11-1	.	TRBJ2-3	ASSLAQGDTQY
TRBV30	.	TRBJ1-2	AWSPGANSNYT
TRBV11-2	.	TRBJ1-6	ASSFSSGNNSPLH
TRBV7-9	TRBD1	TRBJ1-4	ASSTGTGSNEKLF
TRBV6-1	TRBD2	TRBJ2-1	ASSERGGGTYNEQF
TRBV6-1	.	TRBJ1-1	ASSPTLGENTEAF
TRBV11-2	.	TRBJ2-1	ASSLGSGGRYNEQF
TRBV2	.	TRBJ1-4	ASSDPGALKEKLF
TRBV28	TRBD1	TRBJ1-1	ASKTGNIGEAF
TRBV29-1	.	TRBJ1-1	SVEGTWAF
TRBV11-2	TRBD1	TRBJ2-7	ASSLDRSSGTGGYEQY
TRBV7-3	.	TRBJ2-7	ASSPQPTGFEQY
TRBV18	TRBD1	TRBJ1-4	ASSPRQGEKLF
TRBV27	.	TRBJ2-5	ASSPQGGRETQY
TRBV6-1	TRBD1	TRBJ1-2	ASSVFPITGGAYGYT
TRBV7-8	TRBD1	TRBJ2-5	ASSAGPGQGETQY
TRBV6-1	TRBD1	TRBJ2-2	ASSEQPGQGANTGELF
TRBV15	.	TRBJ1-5	ATSRVRGWDQPQH
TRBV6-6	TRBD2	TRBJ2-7	ASSYSGGGVYEQY
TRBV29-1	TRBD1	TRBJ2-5	SVERGRGETQY
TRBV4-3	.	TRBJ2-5	ASSQVGGEPETQY
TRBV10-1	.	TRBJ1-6	ASSGDHRLGSPLH
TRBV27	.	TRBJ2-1	ASSRASIANEQF
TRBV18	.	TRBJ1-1	ASSPSSYNTEAF
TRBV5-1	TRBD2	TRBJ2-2	ASSTIAGVDTGELF